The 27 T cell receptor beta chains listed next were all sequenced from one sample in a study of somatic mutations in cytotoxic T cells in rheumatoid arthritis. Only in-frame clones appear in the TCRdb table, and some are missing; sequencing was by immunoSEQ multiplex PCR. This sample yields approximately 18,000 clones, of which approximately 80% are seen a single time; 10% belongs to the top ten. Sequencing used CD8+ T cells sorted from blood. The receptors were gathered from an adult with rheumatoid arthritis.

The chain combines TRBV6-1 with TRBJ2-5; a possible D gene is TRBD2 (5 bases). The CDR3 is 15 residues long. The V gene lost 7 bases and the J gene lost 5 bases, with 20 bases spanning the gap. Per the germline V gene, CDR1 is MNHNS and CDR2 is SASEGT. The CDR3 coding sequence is TGTGCCAGCACCCCCCTGGTAGGAGGCCAGGAGACCCAGTACTTC. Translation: CASTPLVGGQETQYF.

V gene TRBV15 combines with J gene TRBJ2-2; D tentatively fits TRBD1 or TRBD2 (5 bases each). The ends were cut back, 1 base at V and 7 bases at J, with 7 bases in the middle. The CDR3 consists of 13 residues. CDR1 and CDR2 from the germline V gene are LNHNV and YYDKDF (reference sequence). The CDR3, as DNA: TGTGCCACCAGCAGAGCGAGGGGCGGGGAGCTGTTTTTT. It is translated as CATSRARGGELFF.

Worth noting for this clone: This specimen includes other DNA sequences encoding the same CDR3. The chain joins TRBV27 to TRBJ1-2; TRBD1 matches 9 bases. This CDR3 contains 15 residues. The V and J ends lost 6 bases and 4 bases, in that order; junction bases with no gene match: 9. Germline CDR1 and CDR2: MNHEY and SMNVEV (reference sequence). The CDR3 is CASSPPGQGFYGYTF. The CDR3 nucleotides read TGTGCCAGCAGCCCCCCGGGACAGGGCTTCTATGGCTACACCTTC.

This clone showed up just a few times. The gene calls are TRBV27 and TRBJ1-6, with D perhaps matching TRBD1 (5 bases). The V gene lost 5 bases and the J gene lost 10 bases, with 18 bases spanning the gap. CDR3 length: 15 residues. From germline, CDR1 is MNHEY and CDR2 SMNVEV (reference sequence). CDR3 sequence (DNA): TGTGCCAGCAGTACCGGACAAGGATCAGGGTCACCCCTCCACTTT. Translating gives CASSTGQGSGSPLHF.

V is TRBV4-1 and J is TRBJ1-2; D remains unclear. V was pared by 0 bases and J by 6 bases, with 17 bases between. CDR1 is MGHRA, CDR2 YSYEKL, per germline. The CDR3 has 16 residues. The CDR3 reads CASSQDLDPPGDGYTF. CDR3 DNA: TGCGCCAGCAGCCAAGATCTTGACCCACCCGGGGATGGCTACACCTTC.

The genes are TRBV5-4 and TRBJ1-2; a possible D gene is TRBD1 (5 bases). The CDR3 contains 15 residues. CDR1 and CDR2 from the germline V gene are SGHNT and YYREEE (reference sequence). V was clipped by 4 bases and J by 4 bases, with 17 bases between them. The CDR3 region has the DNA TGTGCCAGCAGCCCAGATGACAGACTGGGCTATGGCTACACCTTC. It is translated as CASSPDDRLGYGYTF.

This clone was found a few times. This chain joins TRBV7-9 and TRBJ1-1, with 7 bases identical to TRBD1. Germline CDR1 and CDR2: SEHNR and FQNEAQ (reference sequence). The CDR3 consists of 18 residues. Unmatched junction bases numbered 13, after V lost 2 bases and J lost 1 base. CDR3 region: CASSLPLTGSHGNTEAFF. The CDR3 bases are TGTGCCAGCAGCTTACCTCTGACAGGGAGTCATGGGAACACTGAAGCTTTCTTT. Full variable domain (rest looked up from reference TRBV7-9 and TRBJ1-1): DTGVSQNPRHKITKRGQNVTFRCDPISEHNRLYWYRQTLGQGPEFLTYFQNEAQLEKSRLLSDRFSAERPKGSFSTLEIQRTEQGDSAMYLCASSLPLTGSHGNTEAFFGQGTRLTVV.

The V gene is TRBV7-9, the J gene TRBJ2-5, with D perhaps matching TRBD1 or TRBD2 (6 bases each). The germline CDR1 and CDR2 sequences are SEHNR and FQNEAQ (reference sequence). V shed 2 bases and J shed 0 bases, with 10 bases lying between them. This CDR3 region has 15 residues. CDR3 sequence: CASSLRRGHQETQYF. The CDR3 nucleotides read TGTGCCAGCAGCTTACGCCGGGGGCACCAAGAGACCCAGTACTTC.

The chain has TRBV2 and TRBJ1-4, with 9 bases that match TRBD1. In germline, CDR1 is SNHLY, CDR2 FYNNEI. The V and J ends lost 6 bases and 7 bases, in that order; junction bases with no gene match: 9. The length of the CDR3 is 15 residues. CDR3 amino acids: CASSPTGGSGEKLFF. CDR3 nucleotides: TGTGCCAGCAGCCCCACAGGGGGCTCGGGTGAAAAACTGTTTTTT. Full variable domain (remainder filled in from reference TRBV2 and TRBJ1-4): EPEVTQTPSHQVTQMGQEVILRCVPISNHLYFYWYRQILGQKVEFLVSFYNNEISEKSEIFDDQFSVERPDGSNFTLKIRSTKLEDSAMYFCASSPTGGSGEKLFFGSGTQLSVL.

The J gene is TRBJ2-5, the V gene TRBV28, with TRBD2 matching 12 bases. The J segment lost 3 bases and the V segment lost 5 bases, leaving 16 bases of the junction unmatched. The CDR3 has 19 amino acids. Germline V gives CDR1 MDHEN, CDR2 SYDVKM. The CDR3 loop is CASSRTTFRTSGAEETQYF. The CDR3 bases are TGTGCCAGCAGTCGCACGACATTCAGGACTAGCGGGGCCGAAGAGACCCAGTACTTC.

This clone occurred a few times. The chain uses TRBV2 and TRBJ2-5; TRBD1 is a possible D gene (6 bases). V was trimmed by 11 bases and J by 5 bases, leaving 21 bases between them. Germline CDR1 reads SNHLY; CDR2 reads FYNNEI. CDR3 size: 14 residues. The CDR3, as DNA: TGTGCCGCAAGGTGGGACACCTCCCTGGAGACCCAGTACTTC. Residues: CAARWDTSLETQYF.

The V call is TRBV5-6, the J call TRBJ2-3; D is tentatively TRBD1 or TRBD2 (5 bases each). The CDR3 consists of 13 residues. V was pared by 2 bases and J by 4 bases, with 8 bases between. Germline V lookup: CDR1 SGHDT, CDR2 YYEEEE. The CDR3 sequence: CASSLGDPDTQYF. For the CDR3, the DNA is TGTGCCAGCAGCTTAGGGGACCCAGATACGCAGTATTTT.

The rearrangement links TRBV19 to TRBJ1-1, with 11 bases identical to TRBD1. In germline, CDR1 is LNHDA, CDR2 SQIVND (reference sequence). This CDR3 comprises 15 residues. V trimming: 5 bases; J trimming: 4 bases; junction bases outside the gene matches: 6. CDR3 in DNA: TGTGCCAGTAGTCCCGGGACAGGGGGACTCACTGAAGCTTTCTTT. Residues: CASSPGTGGLTEAFF.

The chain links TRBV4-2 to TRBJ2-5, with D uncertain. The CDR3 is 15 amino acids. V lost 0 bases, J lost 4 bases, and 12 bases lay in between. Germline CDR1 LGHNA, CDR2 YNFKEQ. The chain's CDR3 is CASSQEEGSLETQYF. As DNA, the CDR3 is TGTGCCAGCAGCCAAGAAGAAGGATCGTTAGAGACCCAGTACTTC.

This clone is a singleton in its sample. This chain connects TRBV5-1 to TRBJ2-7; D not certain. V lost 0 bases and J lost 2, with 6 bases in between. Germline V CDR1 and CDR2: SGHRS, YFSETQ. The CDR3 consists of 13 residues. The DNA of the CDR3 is TGCGCCAGCAGCTTGGCCCGAGCCTACGAGCAGTACTTC. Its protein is CASSLARAYEQYF.

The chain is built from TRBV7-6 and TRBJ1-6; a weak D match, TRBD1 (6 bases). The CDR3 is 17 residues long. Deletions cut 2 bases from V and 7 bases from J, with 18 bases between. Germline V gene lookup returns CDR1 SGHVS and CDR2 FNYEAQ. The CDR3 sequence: CASSLSPDDRKNSPLHF. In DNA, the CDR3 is TGTGCCAGCAGCTTATCCCCCGACGACAGGAAAAATTCACCCCTCCACTTT. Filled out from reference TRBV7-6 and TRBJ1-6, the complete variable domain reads GAGVSQSPRYKVTKRGQDVALRCDPISGHVSLYWYRQALGQGPEFLTYFNYEAQQDKSGLPNDRFSAERPEGSISTLTIQRTEQRDSAMYRCASSLSPDDRKNSPLHFGNGTRLTVT.

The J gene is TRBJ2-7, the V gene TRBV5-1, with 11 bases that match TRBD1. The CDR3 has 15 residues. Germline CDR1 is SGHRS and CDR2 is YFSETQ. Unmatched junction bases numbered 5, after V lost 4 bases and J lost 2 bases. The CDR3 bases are TGCGCCAGCAGCCTCCGGGACAGGGGGGCCTACGAGCAGTACTTC. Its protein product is CASSLRDRGAYEQYF.

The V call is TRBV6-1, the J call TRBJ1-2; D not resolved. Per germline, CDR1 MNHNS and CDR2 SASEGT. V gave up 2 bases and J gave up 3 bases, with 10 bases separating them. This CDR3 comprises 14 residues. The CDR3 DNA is TGTGCCAGCAGTGAACGCAGGATCCACTATGGCTACACCTTC. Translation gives CASSERRIHYGYTF.

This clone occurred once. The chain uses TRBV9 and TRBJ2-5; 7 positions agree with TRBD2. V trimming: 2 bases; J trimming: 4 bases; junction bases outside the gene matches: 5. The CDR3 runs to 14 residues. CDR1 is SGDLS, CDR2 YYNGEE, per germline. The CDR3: CASSVGGGGETQYF. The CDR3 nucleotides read TGTGCCAGCAGCGTCGGCGGCGGGGGAGAGACCCAGTACTTC.

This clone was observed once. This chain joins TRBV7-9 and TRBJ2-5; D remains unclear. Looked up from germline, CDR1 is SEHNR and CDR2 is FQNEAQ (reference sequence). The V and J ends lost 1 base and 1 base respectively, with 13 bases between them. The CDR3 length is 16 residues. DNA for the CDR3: TGTGCCAGCAGCTTAGACGGCGGAAGCACCCAAGAGACCCAGTACTTC. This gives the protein CASSLDGGSTQETQYF.

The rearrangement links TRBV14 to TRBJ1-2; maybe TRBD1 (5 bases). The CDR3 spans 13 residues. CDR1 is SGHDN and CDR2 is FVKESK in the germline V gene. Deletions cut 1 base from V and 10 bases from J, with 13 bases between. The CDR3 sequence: CASSQVLQGDYTF. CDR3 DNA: TGTGCCAGCAGCCAAGTTTTGCAGGGTGACTACACCTTC.

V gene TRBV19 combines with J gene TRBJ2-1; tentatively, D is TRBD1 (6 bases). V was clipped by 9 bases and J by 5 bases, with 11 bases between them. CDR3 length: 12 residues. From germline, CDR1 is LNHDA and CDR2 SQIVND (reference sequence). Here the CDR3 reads CASSQGNNEQFF. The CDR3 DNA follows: TGTGCCAGCTCTCAGGGGAACAATGAGCAGTTCTTC.

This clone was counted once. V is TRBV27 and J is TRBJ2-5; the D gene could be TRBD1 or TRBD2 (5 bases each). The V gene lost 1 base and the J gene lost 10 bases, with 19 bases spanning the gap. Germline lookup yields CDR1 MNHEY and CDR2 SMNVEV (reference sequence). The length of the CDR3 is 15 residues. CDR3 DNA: TGTGCCAGCAGTTTATTGGGGACGGGATTAAGCGGCCAGTACTTC. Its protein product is CASSLLGTGLSGQYF.

As DNA, the CDR3 is TGTGCCAGCGAACGAGCGGGGGGGGCGGCAGATACGCAGTATTTT. The encoded protein is CASERAGGAADTQYF. The gene calls are TRBV6-1 and TRBJ2-3, with 10 bases identical to TRBD2. This CDR3 has 15 amino acids. J gave up 4 bases and V 8 bases, and 9 bases lay outside the gene matches. The germline V gene encodes CDR1 MNHNS and CDR2 SASEGT.

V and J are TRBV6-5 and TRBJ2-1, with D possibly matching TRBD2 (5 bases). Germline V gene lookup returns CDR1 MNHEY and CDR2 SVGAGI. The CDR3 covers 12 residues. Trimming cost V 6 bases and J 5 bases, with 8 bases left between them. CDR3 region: CASRDWNNEQFF. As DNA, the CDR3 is TGTGCCAGCAGGGACTGGAACAATGAGCAGTTCTTC.

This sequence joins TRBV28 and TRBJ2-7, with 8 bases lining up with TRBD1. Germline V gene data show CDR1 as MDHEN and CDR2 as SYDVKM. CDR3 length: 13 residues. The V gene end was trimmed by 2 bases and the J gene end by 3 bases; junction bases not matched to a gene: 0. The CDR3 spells CASSLTGGYEQYF. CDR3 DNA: TGTGCCAGCAGTTTAACAGGGGGCTACGAGCAGTACTTC.

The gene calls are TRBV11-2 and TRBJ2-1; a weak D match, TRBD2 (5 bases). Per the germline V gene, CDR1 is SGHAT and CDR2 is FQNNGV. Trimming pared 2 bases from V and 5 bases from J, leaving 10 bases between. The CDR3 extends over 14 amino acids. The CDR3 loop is CASSLSLGNNEQFF. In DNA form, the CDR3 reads TGTGCCAGCAGCTTATCCCTCGGGAACAATGAGCAGTTCTTC.